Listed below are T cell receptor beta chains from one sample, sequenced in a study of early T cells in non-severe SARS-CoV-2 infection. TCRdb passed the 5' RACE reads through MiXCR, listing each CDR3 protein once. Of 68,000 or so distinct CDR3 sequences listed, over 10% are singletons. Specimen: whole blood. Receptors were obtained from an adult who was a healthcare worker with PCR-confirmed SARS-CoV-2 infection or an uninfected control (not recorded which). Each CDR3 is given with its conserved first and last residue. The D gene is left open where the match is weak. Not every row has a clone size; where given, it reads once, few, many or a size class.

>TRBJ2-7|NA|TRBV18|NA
TGTGCCAGCTCTCCTCGGGGGACCTCCTACGAGCAGTACTTC
CASSPRGTSYEQYF
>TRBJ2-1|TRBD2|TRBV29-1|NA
TGCAGCGGGGGGACTAGCGGAGACCACAATGAGCAGTTCTTC
CSGGTSGDHNEQFF
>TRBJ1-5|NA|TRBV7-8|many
TGTGCCAGCAGCTTAGTAGGAGGGGGTAGCAATCAGCCCCAGCATTTT
CASSLVGGGSNQPQHF
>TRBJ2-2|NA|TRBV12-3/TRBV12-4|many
TGTGCCAGCAGTTTAGATGTGGGGCAGAACACCGGGGAGCTGTTTTTT
CASSLDVGQNTGELFF
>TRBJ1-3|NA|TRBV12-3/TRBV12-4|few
TGTGCCAGCAGTCCGGACTTAGGAGGAAACACCATATATTTT
CASSPDLGGNTIYF
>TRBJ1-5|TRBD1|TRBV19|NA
TGTGCCAGTAGTTCCCAGACAGGGAATAGCAATCAGCCCCAGCATTTT
CASSSQTGNSNQPQHF
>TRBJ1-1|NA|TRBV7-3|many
TGTGCCAGCAGCCCCTCGGCGGGGAACACTGAAGCTTTCTTT
CASSPSAGNTEAFF
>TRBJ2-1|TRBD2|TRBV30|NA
TGTGCCTGGAGCATTCTAGCGGGGGCCTACAATGAGCAGTTCTTC
CAWSILAGAYNEQFF
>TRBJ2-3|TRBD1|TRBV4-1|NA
TGCGCCAGCAGACCCACAGGGGGCATGCCTGATACGCAGTATTTT
CASRPTGGMPDTQYF
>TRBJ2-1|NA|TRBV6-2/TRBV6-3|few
TGTGCCAGCAGTTACATCTACAGGGCCGGAGAGAGCAATGAGCAGTTCTTC
CASSYIYRAGESNEQFF
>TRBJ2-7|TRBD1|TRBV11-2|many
TGTGCCAGCAGATTTCCCGGGACAGGGGGCGAGCAGTACTTC
CASRFPGTGGEQYF
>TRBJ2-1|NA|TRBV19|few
TGTGCCAGTAGTATTGACCTCCGCACCTACAATGAGCAGTTCTTC
CASSIDLRTYNEQFF
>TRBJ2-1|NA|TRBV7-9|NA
TGTGCCAGCAGCTTCCTCTACAATGAGCAGTTCTTC
CASSFLYNEQFF